A single sample gave rise to the 4 T cell receptor beta chains below, sequenced in a study of patients and donors after allogeneic stem cell transplantation. TCRdb reprocessed the RT-PCR reads with MiXCR, giving one entry per CDR3 protein. The data hold roughly 940,000 distinct CDR3 sequences, with under 20% observed a single time. The specimen sequenced was blood, either unsorted or a sorted T cell fraction (not recorded which). These TCRs come from a human donor who was either an allogeneic HSCT recipient or a stem cell or donor lymphocyte infusion donor (not recorded which). It is not recorded whose cells these are; they may come from a transplant donor.

The CDR3 nucleotides are TGTGCCAGCGCACCGGGACAGGGGTTCTCCGAGCAGTACTTC. It specifies CASAPGQGFSEQYF. The chain carries TRBV27 and TRBJ2-7; 10 nucleotides agree with TRBD1. This CDR3 is built from 14 residues. Trimming removed 8 bases from V and 6 bases from J; junction bases left unmatched: 10. Looked up from germline, CDR1 is MNHEY and CDR2 is SMNVEV (reference sequence).

The V call is TRBV7-9, the J call TRBJ2-4; TRBD1 agrees at 7 bases. Germline loops: CDR1 SEHNR, CDR2 FQNEAQ (reference sequence). CDR3 length: 17 amino acids. Losses at the gene ends were 5 bases for V and 0 bases for J; bases not matched to a gene: 10. The CDR3 region has the DNA TGTGCCAGCAGCGCAGAGACAGGGCCTCTAGCCAAAAACATTCAGTACTTC. This codes for CASSAETGPLAKNIQYF.

The chain recombines TRBV10-3 with TRBJ1-1; TRBD1 might be the D (5 bases). Trimming took 10 bases from V and 2 from J, leaving 14 bases between them. Germline assignment: CDR1 ENHRY and CDR2 SYGVKD. The CDR3 is 13 amino acids. The chain's CDR3 is CATSRDSNTEAFF. CDR3 in DNA: TGTGCCACCTCGAGAGACAGCAACACTGAAGCTTTCTTT.

Written as DNA, the CDR3 is TGTGCCAGCAGTTATGGGACAGGGAGGGTGTCCACTGAAGCTTTCTTT. Translation: CASSYGTGRVSTEAFF. The chain joins TRBV6-5 to TRBJ1-1, with TRBD1 matching over 9 bases. After removal of 3 bases from V and 4 bases from J, the junction contained 9 bases not matched to a gene. Germline V gives CDR1 MNHEY, CDR2 SVGAGI. The CDR3 sequence is 16 residues long.